The 25 T cell receptor beta chains reported below all come from one sample, sequenced in a study of tumor-infiltrating lymphocytes in primary liver carcinoma. RNA isolated from unsorted whole blood supplied the blood RNA, with germline DNA also extracted. With a constant-region primer, TCR beta cDNA was made from approximately 520 ng of total RNA. Three nested multiplex PCR rounds, a slightly modified ARM-PCR method, built the TCR beta libraries. Rounds one and two of PCR, each of roughly 10 cycles, were primed with TRBV1-TRBV30 forward primers and a C-beta reverse primer. TCRdb used MiXCR to reprocess the multiplex PCR reads, holding one entry per CDR3 protein. The table shows approximately 300,000 distinct CDR3 sequences, with 50% to 70% occurring only once. The source material was peripheral blood. The receptors were gathered from a man aged 35-49 years with primary liver carcinoma and hepatitis B virus infection.

The chain has TRBV28 and TRBJ2-5; possible D gene TRBD1, 5 bases. Between the trimmed V and J ends, which lost 5 bases and 9 bases, there was a span of 19 bases. The CDR3 runs to 14 residues. Germline CDR1 reads MDHEN; CDR2 reads SYDVKM. CDR3: CASSPPGFGEAQYF. CDR3 bases: TGTGCCAGCAGTCCTCCAGGGTTCGGCGAGGCCCAGTACTTC.

The J gene is TRBJ2-1, the V gene TRBV20-1; TRBD2 might be the D (5 bases). The V end was cut by 1 base, the J end by 0 bases, with 10 bases between. Germline V lookup: CDR1 DFQATT, CDR2 SNEGSKA (reference sequence). The CDR3 has 15 residues. This CDR3 reads CSARGGPSSYNEQFF. DNA for the CDR3: TGCAGTGCTAGAGGAGGGCCAAGCTCCTACAATGAGCAGTTCTTC.

This clonotype was seen repeatedly, ten times or more. The chain combines TRBV6-5 with TRBJ2-3, with TRBD2 matching 8 bases. With V trimmed by 6 bases and J by 2 bases, 4 bases remained unmatched. The CDR3 loop spans 14 amino acids. Germline V gives CDR1 MNHEY, CDR2 SVGAGI. In DNA, the CDR3 is TGTGCCAGCAGCTTAGCGGGAATCACAGATACGCAGTATTTT. Translation: CASSLAGITDTQYF.

This clonotype was observed a few times. The chain links TRBV7-9 to TRBJ1-1; the D is unclear. Germline V CDR1 and CDR2: SEHNR, FQNEAQ (reference sequence). Trimming pared 4 bases from V and 5 bases from J, leaving 11 bases between. The CDR3 is 13 amino acids. CDR3 in amino acids: CASSSEGRTEAFF. The CDR3 DNA follows: TGTGCCAGCAGCTCGGAAGGGCGGACTGAAGCTTTCTTT.

Ten or more counts support this clonotype. The rearrangement uses TRBV4-2 and TRBJ2-4; maybe TRBD1 (7 bases). The germline V and J ends were trimmed by 4 bases and 3 bases, with 16 bases remaining between them. The CDR3 has 16 amino acids. Per the germline V gene, CDR1 is LGHNA and CDR2 is YNFKEQ. For the CDR3, the DNA is TGTGCCAGCAGCCCCGAGGCAGGGGGAGGCAAAAACATTCAGTACTTC. Encoded protein: CASSPEAGGGKNIQYF.

Points on this clonotype: The junction departs from the called germline gene at one end, perhaps through a read error. The V gene is TRBV11-2, the J gene TRBJ2-7, with D possibly matching TRBD2 (6 bases). CDR1 is SGHAT and CDR2 is FQNNGV in the germline V gene. CDR3 length: 17 amino acids. The CDR3 region has the DNA TGTGCCAACAGCTTTGCCCCCGGGAGAGACACTTCCTACGAGCAGTACTTC. It is translated as CANSFAPGRDTSYEQYF.

With regard to this clonotype: At one end, the junction sequence differs from germline, possibly due to a read error. The chain has TRBV4-3 and TRBJ2-5; D may be TRBD1 (6 bases). This CDR3 region has 15 residues. Germline assignment: CDR1 LGHNA and CDR2 YSLEER. The CDR3 sequence: CASSQDPQGSETLYF. In DNA form, the CDR3 reads TGCGCTAGCAGCCAAGATCCTCAGGGGTCGGAGACCCTGTACTTC.

Comment on this clonotype: This may be a read error, as it is one base from a much larger clone. The CDR3 sequence is CTSNRDTLSNGYTF. As DNA, the CDR3 is TGTACCAGCAACAGAGACACCTTGTCCAATGGCTACACCTTC. This chain links TRBV6-6 with TRBJ1-2; D uncertain. Germline V gives CDR1 MNHNY, CDR2 SVGAGI (reference sequence). The CDR3 is made up of 14 amino acids.

The J gene is TRBJ2-7, the V gene TRBV5-1, with D perhaps TRBD1 (5 bases). CDR1 is SGHRS and CDR2 is YFSETQ in the germline V gene. The CDR3 covers 14 residues. V was cut by 1 base and J by 2 bases, with 10 bases left in between. CDR3 residues: CASSLMKDTYEQYF. The CDR3 nucleotides are TGCGCCAGCAGCTTGATGAAGGACACCTACGAGCAGTACTTC.

The chain recombines TRBV18 with TRBJ2-7; either TRBD1 or TRBD2 may supply D (5 bases each). CDR1 is KGHSH, CDR2 LQKENI, per germline. V was clipped by 5 bases and J by 3 bases, with 11 bases between them. This CDR3 region has 13 residues. CDR3 sequence: CASSRDRDYEQYF. The CDR3 region has the DNA TGTGCCAGCTCAAGGGACCGCGACTACGAGCAGTACTTC.

This rearrangement joins TRBV11-2 to TRBJ2-3; maybe TRBD2 (5 bases). CDR3 length: 18 amino acids. V was clipped by 5 bases and J by 8 bases, with 29 bases between them. CDR1 is SGHAT and CDR2 is FQNNGV in the germline V gene. Written as DNA, the CDR3 is TGTGCCAGCAGCATTCGCCTGTCGGCTAGCTGGAGTGGAGGTACGCAGTATTTT. Its translation: CASSIRLSASWSGGTQYF. Filled out from reference TRBV11-2 and TRBJ2-3, the complete variable domain reads EAGVAQSPRYKIIEKRQSVAFWCNPISGHATLYWYQQILGQGPKLLIQFQNNGVVDDSQLPKDRFSAERLKGVDSTLKIQPAKLEDSAVYLCASSIRLSASWSGGTQYFGPGTRLTVL.

Note on this clonotype: Since a much larger clone is just one base distant, this may be a read error. The rearrangement joins TRBV6-5 to TRBJ2-5, with a possible D match to TRBD2 (6 bases). The CDR3 is 11 residues long. The V end was cut by 4 bases, the J end by 9 bases, with 9 bases between. Germline CDR1 is MNHEY and CDR2 is SVGAGI. DNA of the CDR3: TGTGCCAGCAGTTCGAGGGAGGCCCAGTACTTC. Translating gives CASSSREAQYF.

A remark on this clonotype: This sequence may be a read error, since a much larger clone differs from it by one base. The chain recombines TRBV12-3 or TRBV12-4 with TRBJ2-2; D not certain. This CDR3 region has 15 residues. With 0 bases removed from V and 4 bases from J, the gap between germline ends came to 9 bases. For the CDR3, the DNA is TGTGCCAGCAGTTTAGCGTCCACCACCACCGGGGAGCTGTTTTTT. It specifies CASSLASTTTGELFF.

This clonotype showed up just once. An end of the junction does not agree with germline; a read error may underlie this. This chain uses TRBV11-2 with TRBJ2-6, with D possibly matching TRBD1 (6 bases). Germline V gene data show CDR1 as SGHAT and CDR2 as FQNNGV. CDR3 length: 17 amino acids. The CDR3 DNA sequence: TGTACCAGCAGCTCGACGAGAGGGGGAACTGGGGCCAACGCCCTGACTTTC. As protein: CTSSSTRGGTGANALTF.

Details on this clonotype: Possible read error: a much larger clone is one base away. The V and J genes are TRBV12-3 or TRBV12-4 and TRBJ2-7; no reliable D call. This CDR3 is 13 amino acids long. The CDR3 reads CASSFSTPTEQHF. The DNA for the CDR3 is TGTGCCAGCAGTTTTTCTACGCCCACTGAGCAGCACTTC.

The chain links TRBV7-9 to TRBJ2-7; TRBD1 is a possible D gene (5 bases). The CDR3 contains 15 residues. The germline V gene has CDR1 SEHNR and CDR2 FQNEAQ (reference sequence). The ends were cut back, 4 bases at V and 4 bases at J, with 17 bases in the middle. Here the CDR3 reads CASSSRQFTSYEQYF. CDR3 DNA sequence: TGTGCCAGCAGCTCAAGACAGTTTACCTCATACGAGCAGTACTTC.

The V gene is TRBV10-3, the J gene TRBJ2-5, with unresolved D. This CDR3 is built from 12 residues. Looked up from germline, CDR1 is ENHRY and CDR2 is SYGVKD. The ends were cut back, 10 bases at V and 0 bases at J, with 9 bases in the middle. CDR3 amino acids: CASIGNQETQYF. The CDR3 region has the DNA TGTGCCAGCATAGGTAACCAAGAGACCCAGTACTTC.

Points on this clonotype: A clone one base away is much larger, so this may be a read error. This chain connects TRBV12-3 or TRBV12-4 to TRBJ2-1, with 11 bases lining up with TRBD2. The CDR3 has 16 amino acids. The CDR3 DNA reads TGTGCCTGCAGCCTTAGACTAGCGGGATCCCACAATGAGCAGTTCTTC. It codes for CACSLRLAGSHNEQFF.

Notes on this clonotype: At one boundary the junction diverges from the germline segment, which might be a read error. V gene TRBV6-5 combines with J gene TRBJ2-1; D may be TRBD2 (6 bases). Germline CDR1 is MNHEY and CDR2 is SVGAGI. The CDR3 is made up of 15 amino acids. Written as DNA, the CDR3 is TGTGCCAGCAGTGAAATACTAGCAGCCTCCAATGAGGAGTTCTTC. Amino acid sequence: CASSEILAASNEEFF.

This clonotype has more than one count but fewer than ten. A much bigger clone sits one base away, suggesting this may be a read error. Since no conserved phenylalanine or tryptophan closes the CDR3, a read error is the likely cause. The chain uses TRBV6-2 or TRBV6-3 and TRBJ2-1; maybe TRBD2 (5 bases). Germline CDR1 MNHEY, CDR2 SVGEGT. The CDR3 sequence is 15 residues long. V gave up 4 bases and J gave up 2 bases, with 12 bases separating them. The CDR3 sequence is CASSSPGFAYNEQFS. CDR3 sequence (DNA): TGTGCCAGCAGTTCACCGGGGTTCGCCTACAATGAGCAGTTCTCC.

Points on this clonotype: One end of the junction does not line up with germline, which may come from a read error. The chain carries TRBV4-1 and TRBJ2-7, with TRBD1 identical over 8 bases. This CDR3 comprises 17 residues. Germline CDR1 MGHRA, CDR2 YSYEKL. In DNA, the CDR3 is TGTGCCAGCGGCCAGGTTACAGGGGGACAAGGGACCTACGAGCAGTACTTC. Its translation: CASGQVTGGQGTYEQYF.

In the case of this clonotype: A much larger clone lies a single base off, so this may be a read error. The chain recombines TRBV12-3 or TRBV12-4 with TRBJ1-6, with D unresolved. The V end was cut by 10 bases, the J end by 6 bases, with 22 bases between. CDR3 size: 16 residues. CDR3 coding DNA: TGTGCCAACTCTAAAGGCGTTCTTACGGGTAATTCACCCCTCCACTTT. Translating it yields CANSKGVLTGNSPLHF.

Of note for this clonotype: The junction and the germline gene differ at one end; a read error may be behind it. The rearrangement links TRBV11-2 to TRBJ2-3; D remains unclear. This CDR3 region has 15 residues. In germline, CDR1 is SGHAT, CDR2 FQNNGV. CDR3 sequence: CASSLARVNTDAQYF. CDR3 in DNA: TGTGCCAGCAGCTTAGCACGGGTTAACACAGATGCGCAGTATTTT. Based on the CDR3 plus reference TRBV11-2 and TRBJ2-3, the full variable domain is EAGVAQSPRYKIIEKRQSVAFWCNPISGHATLYWYQQILGQGPKLLIQFQNNGVVDDSQLPKDRFSAERLKGVDSTLKIQPAKLEDSAVYLCASSLARVNTDAQYFGPGTRLTVL.

This clonotype occurred a few times. V usage is TRBV30 and J usage is TRBJ2-3, with D tentatively TRBD2 (6 bases). The length of the CDR3 is 17 residues. With 1 base removed from V and 0 bases from J, the gap between germline ends came to 17 bases. The germline CDR1 and CDR2 sequences are GTSNPN and SVGIG (reference sequence). CDR3 in amino acids: CAWSAHGLLTSTDTQYF. In nucleotides, the CDR3 is TGTGCCTGGAGTGCCCACGGACTACTCACTAGCACAGATACGCAGTATTTT.

In regard to this clonotype: Given a much more abundant clone one base away, this may be a read error. The chain combines TRBV6-6 with TRBJ2-2, with TRBD2 matching 9 bases. Germline lookup yields CDR1 MNHNY and CDR2 SVGAGI (reference sequence). The CDR3 runs to 18 residues. The chain's CDR3 is CASSASPRLAANIGELFF. In nucleotides, the CDR3 is TGTGCCAGCAGTGCCTCCCCGAGACTAGCGGCGAACATCGGGGAGCTGTTTTTT.